The 5 T cell receptor beta chains below all came from one sample that was sequenced in a study of blood T cells in healthy people across ages. Then a second PCR, running about 7 to 11 cycles, was carried out with a sample-barcoded 5' primer and a J-beta primer mix. One entry per CDR3 protein, called by TCRdb with MiXCR from the 5' RACE reads. Among 870,000 or so distinct CDR3 sequences listed, around 26% were seen once. The specimen sequenced was blood. The receptors were gathered from a woman older than 75 in good health.

As regards this clonotype: A much bigger clone sits one base away, suggesting this may be a read error. This chain connects TRBV3-1 to TRBJ2-3; D remains unclear. CDR3 length equals 14 residues. Germline values: CDR1 LGHDT, CDR2 YNNKEL (reference sequence). The germline V and J ends were trimmed by 1 base and 4 bases, with 9 bases remaining between them. Written as DNA, the CDR3 is TGTGCCAGCAGCCAAGTTGTATTTGCAGATACGCAGTATTTT. Translation: CASSQVVFADTQYF.

The sample holds one count of this clonotype. The chain employs TRBV9 and TRBJ2-7; the match to TRBD1 covers 9 bases. The CDR3 is made up of 15 amino acids. The germline V gene encodes CDR1 SGDLS and CDR2 YYNGEE. Trimming took 0 bases from V and 3 from J; bases not matched to a gene: 4. The DNA for the CDR3 is TGTGCCAGCAGCGTAGGGGGGACAGGGAACTACGAGCAGTACTTC. It yields the protein CASSVGGTGNYEQYF. Drawing the rest from reference TRBV9 and TRBJ2-7, the complete variable domain is DSGVTQTPKHLITATGQRVTLRCSPRSGDLSVYWYQQSLDQGLQFLIQYYNGEERAKGNILERFSAQQFPDLHSELNLSSLELGDSALYFCASSVGGTGNYEQYFGPGTRLTVT.

V gene TRBV3-1 combines with J gene TRBJ2-1; unclear D gene. The DNA end is more similar to TRBJ2-7, so the J call may be wrong. Germline-derived CDR1 and CDR2 are LGHDT and YNNKEL (reference sequence). The length of the CDR3 is 16 residues. The CDR3, as DNA: TGTGCCAGCAGCCAAGTAACCTCTTCAGCCGGCAATGAGCAGTACTTC. Amino acid sequence: CASSQVTSSAGNEQYF.

This clonotype was observed a few times. V and J are TRBV6-2 or TRBV6-3 and TRBJ2-1; unclear D gene. Per the germline V gene, CDR1 is MNHEY and CDR2 is SVGEGT. V was trimmed by 4 bases and J by 10 bases, leaving 11 bases between them. The CDR3 runs to 12 residues. For the CDR3, the DNA is TGTGCCAGCAGTTTTGCTGCAATCGAGCAGTTCTTC. Protein: CASSFAAIEQFF.

This clonotype came up many times. The V gene is TRBV7-9, the J gene TRBJ2-3; the D is unclear. Trimming cost V 4 bases and J 6 bases, with 20 bases left between them. Germline V lookup: CDR1 SEHNR, CDR2 FQNEAQ (reference sequence). The CDR3 is 16 residues long. CDR3 sequence: CASSSGFGSHSDTQYF. The CDR3 nucleotides read TGTGCCAGCAGCTCCGGTTTCGGCAGCCATAGCGATACGCAGTATTTT.